This T cell receptor beta chain derives from a study of T cell responses to AZD1222 COVID-19 vaccine. V lost 3 bases and J 0 bases, leaving 11 bases between the germline ends. This CDR3 region has 15 residues. Germline CDR1 and CDR2: MNHEY and SMNVEV (reference sequence). As regards this clone: The antigen remains unidentified.

The method was immunoSEQ multiplex PCR; TCRdb's version includes in-frame clones alone and lacks a portion of them. The sample has 100,000 to 150,000 clones, roughly 94% seen once; the top ten hold around 7%. Findings and limits, study-wide: Spike-specific TCR breadth and depth grew following two AZD1222 doses. No repertoire was sampled before or during the peak T cell response, only after it. It was only 6 or 7 AZD1222 recipients who were seropositive at baseline. White British ancestry dominated among donors, who included more females, and clonal diversity was possibly underestimated.

The sample here was peripheral blood, taken on day 0 of AZD1222 vaccination. The receptor was derived from an adult in good health. This rearrangement joins TRBV27 to TRBJ1-2; D is uncertain. CDR3 loop: CASSLFALPNYGYTF. The CDR3 DNA is TGTGCCAGCAGTTTGTTCGCACTCCCTAACTATGGCTACACCTTC.